This entry lists 9 T cell receptor beta chains sequenced from one sample in a study of T-cell reconstitution after alpha-beta-depleted transplantation in children. The library targeted TCRbeta and was prepared with unique molecular identifiers. TCRdb reanalysed the PCR reads using MiXCR and keeps one entry per CDR3 protein. The table has some 840,000 distinct CDR3 sequences, roughly 15% seen once. Material: PBMCs, mostly from graft donor cells, obtained 360 days after TCRalphabeta/CD19-depleted stem cell transplant. These TCRs come from a male patient aged 10-17 years who had a stem cell transplant for acute lymphoblastic leukemia, so the T cells may come from the graft donor.

This clonotype was counted only a few times. At one end, the junction sequence differs from germline, possibly due to a read error. The chain joins TRBV20-1 to TRBJ2-7, with 10 bases lining up with TRBD2. This CDR3 is built from 15 residues. Germline loops: CDR1 DFQATT, CDR2 SNEGSKA (reference sequence). CDR3 nucleotide sequence: TGCTGTGCTAGAGCTGATAGCGGGGGGAACTACGAGCAGTACTTC. This codes for CCARADSGGNYEQYF.

The chain recombines TRBV9 with TRBJ2-1, with D perhaps assigned TRBD1 or TRBD2 (5 bases each). CDR1 and CDR2 from the germline V gene are SGDLS and YYNGEE. CDR3 size: 14 residues. Trimming took 2 bases from V and 4 from J, leaving 10 bases between them. CDR3 nucleotides: TGTGCCAGCAGCGTTGAAGGGACGTACAATGAGCAGTTCTTC. It encodes CASSVEGTYNEQFF.

This clonotype came up a few times. The chain is built from TRBV7-9 and TRBJ2-7; D remains ambiguous. V shed 1 base and J shed 5 bases, with 12 bases lying between them. Germline V CDR1 and CDR2: SEHNR, FQNEAQ (reference sequence). The CDR3 covers 14 residues. This CDR3 is CASSLEWSEDEQYF. The CDR3 bases are TGTGCCAGCAGCTTAGAATGGAGCGAGGACGAGCAGTACTTC.

This clonotype was seen only a few times. The gene calls are TRBV28 and TRBJ1-3; D gene uncertain. Trimming left V 8 bases short and J 3 bases short, with 14 bases between. CDR1 and CDR2 (germline): MDHEN, SYDVKM. The CDR3 has 14 residues. CDR3 protein: CASLKNLLGNTIYF. The CDR3 DNA reads as TGTGCCAGCCTTAAGAACCTCCTTGGAAACACCATATATTTT.

The chain combines TRBV20-1 with TRBJ2-3, with 8 bases matching TRBD2. The CDR3 has 16 amino acids. V lost 2 bases, J lost 0 bases, and 7 bases stayed unmatched. The germline CDR1 and CDR2 sequences are DFQATT and SNEGSKA (reference sequence). CDR3: CSARLAGPLSTDTQYF. CDR3 in DNA: TGCAGTGCTAGACTAGCGGGTCCTCTGAGCACAGATACGCAGTATTTT.

This clonotype was detected only a few times. The gene calls are TRBV3-1 and TRBJ2-1; 9 nucleotides align to TRBD1. The CDR3 loop spans 12 amino acids. Germline V gene data show CDR1 as LGHDT and CDR2 as YNNKEL (reference sequence). Trimming took 1 base from V and 15 from J; bases not matched to a gene: 4. The CDR3 DNA is TGTGCCAGCAGCCAAGGCGGACAGGGGAGGTTCTTC. The encoded protein is CASSQGGQGRFF.

This clonotype was counted a few times. The CDR3 loop reads CASSPHRMDEQYF. Here the CDR3 DNA reads TGCGCCAGCAGCCCACATAGAATGGACGAGCAGTACTTC. This sequence joins TRBV5-1 and TRBJ2-7; D ambiguous. The germline gives CDR1 SGHRS, CDR2 YFSETQ. The ends were cut back, 4 bases at V and 5 bases at J, with 13 bases in the middle. This CDR3 comprises 13 residues.

This clonotype was picked up a small number of times. The genes are TRBV12-3 or TRBV12-4 and TRBJ2-1; 13 bases fit TRBD2. The J segment lost 14 bases and the V segment lost 3 bases, leaving 10 bases of the junction unmatched. This CDR3 spans 15 amino acids. The CDR3 DNA follows: TGTGCCAGCAGTTTGACCGGGACTAGCGGGATTAAGGAGTTCTTC. It translates to CASSLTGTSGIKEFF.

The V and J genes are TRBV29-1 and TRBJ2-7; 7 bases are shared with TRBD1. The CDR3 is made up of 14 amino acids. V lost 5 bases, J lost 2 bases, and 9 bases stayed unmatched. The germline V gene encodes CDR1 SQVTM and CDR2 ANQGSEA. The CDR3 loop reads CSVSGQGVTYEQYF. The CDR3 DNA reads as TGCAGCGTTTCGGGGCAGGGGGTTACCTACGAGCAGTACTTC.